This TCR beta chain was observed in a study of T cells in localized non-small cell lung cancer. General study findings and limits: A raised T cell density in blood coincided with lengthier overall survival.

Libraries were prepared by immunoSEQ multiplex PCR; TCRdb keeps only in-frame clonotypes and omits some of them. The sample carries 130,000 or so clones, roughly 90% recorded once. On this clone itself: The antigen remains unidentified.

Germline V gives CDR1 SGDLS, CDR2 YYNGEE. The germline V and J ends were trimmed by 7 bases and 0 bases, with 15 bases remaining between them. The CDR3 spans 15 residues. This receptor was taken from a female donor older than 55 with stage I lung adenocarcinoma. Sequenced here: peripheral blood, sampled before any cancer treatment. The rearrangement joins TRBV9 to TRBJ2-3; a weak D match, TRBD2 (6 bases). The CDR3: CASGRGGVSTDTQYF. The CDR3 DNA follows: TGTGCCAGCGGACGGGGCGGGGTAAGCACAGATACGCAGTATTTT.